This T cell receptor (beta chain) originates from a study of cytomegalovirus exposure and HLA in healthy donors. PCR employed 60 Vbeta and 13 Jbeta primers. Sequencing used immunoSEQ multiplex PCR; TCRdb keeps in-frame clones, though not all of them. The sample comprises 100,000 or so clones, about three fifths of which are singletons, and about 4.9% rests with the top ten. This CDR3 spans 15 amino acids. The ends were cut back, 1 base at V and 4 bases at J, with 11 bases in the middle. CDR1 is MGHRA and CDR2 is YSYEKL in the germline V gene. The sample comprised PBMCs. The chain combines TRBV4-1 with TRBJ1-5, with D perhaps TRBD1 (5 bases). This TCR derives from a human donor in good health. CDR3 in amino acids: CASSQVQDNNQPQHF. The CDR3 DNA reads as TGCGCCAGCAGCCAAGTACAGGATAATAATCAGCCCCAGCATTTT.